This entry describes one T cell receptor (beta chain). The antigen is not known. The CDR3 has 16 residues. CDR1 and CDR2 (germline): ENHRY, SYGVKD. V trimming: 0 bases; J trimming: 3 bases; junction bases outside the gene matches: 4. TCR sequencing used cDNA made by reverse transcription of extracted RNA. This table comes from immunoSEQ multiplex PCR, and its TCRdb copy is limited to in-frame clones, with some not included. The sample records 100,000 to 150,000 clones, around three fifths being singletons. Using a FACSAria, the CD4+ and CD8+ T cells were sorted from the PBMCs. These data originate in a study of CD8+ T cells in alopecia areata. Study background: Tofacitinib was taken orally by treated patients, and the dose was 5 to 10 mg twice daily. Findings and caveats of the study: TCR sharing across patients was less clear than in mice, possibly HLA-related. Clonality exceeded that of normal scalp in lesional scalp, most notably in alopecia totalis/universalis.

The rearrangement uses TRBV10-3 and TRBJ2-3; 9 bases are shared with TRBD2. This clonotype originated in a human donor with alopecia areata. The specimen comprised CD4+ T cells sorted from blood, sampled at week 0. CDR3 region: CAISESRRGGTDTQYF. As DNA, the CDR3 is TGTGCCATCAGTGAGTCTCGGCGGGGGGGAACAGATACGCAGTATTTT.